Following are 24 T cell receptor beta chains from one sample sequenced in a study of T cell repertoires in cytomegalovirus infection. One entry per CDR3 protein results from TCRdb running MiXCR on the reads. The sample yields 450,000 to 650,000 distinct CDR3 sequences, around a quarter seen once. Sequenced sample: PBMCs. These receptor sequences come from a human donor in good health (CMV status not recorded). Some clones in this sample may be carry-over from other donors' samples.

V is TRBV12-3 or TRBV12-4 and J is TRBJ2-3, with 7 nucleotides matching TRBD1. The ends lost 7 bases at V and 3 bases at J; junction bases unmatched: 16. This CDR3 region has 17 residues. The CDR3 loop is CASTKYKAGGYTDTQYF. The CDR3 DNA follows: TGTGCCAGCACTAAATATAAGGCAGGGGGATATACAGATACGCAGTATTTT.

This clonotype was observed a few times. The chain recombines TRBV4-3 with TRBJ2-1, with a weak D call TRBD1 (7 bases). Germline V CDR1 and CDR2: LGHNA, YSLEER. This CDR3 comprises 15 residues. Trimming pared 0 bases from V and 5 bases from J, leaving 11 bases between. The DNA for the CDR3 is TGCGCCAGCAGCCAAGACCAGGGGGGAAACAATGAGCAGTTCTTC. This codes for CASSQDQGGNNEQFF.

The CDR3 protein is CSVEGLAGARDTQYF. Here the CDR3 DNA reads TGCAGCGTTGAAGGCCTAGCGGGAGCGAGAGATACGCAGTATTTT. The chain uses TRBV29-1 and TRBJ2-3, with 10 bases fitting TRBD2. V trimming: 1 base; J trimming: 5 bases; junction bases outside the gene matches: 6. Germline CDR1 and CDR2: SQVTM and ANQGSEA. This CDR3 is built from 15 residues.

This clonotype was detected many times. This rearrangement joins TRBV12-3 or TRBV12-4 to TRBJ2-5, with D possibly being TRBD1 (6 bases). Trimming removed 5 bases at V and 1 base at J, with 11 bases between. The CDR3 runs 14 residues. CDR3 coding DNA: TGTGCCAGCAGTGCCCGGGACATCCAAGAGACCCAGTACTTC. It codes for CASSARDIQETQYF.

Note on this clonotype: This may come from a read error, since a much larger clone is one base off. This chain joins TRBV14 and TRBJ2-1; weak D call: TRBD2 (5 bases). The CDR3 is made up of 17 amino acids. Germline V CDR1 and CDR2: SGHDN, FVKESK. Trimming removed 0 bases from V and 4 bases from J, with 16 bases in between. The CDR3 reads CASSQEGGGRFYNEQFF. The CDR3 DNA sequence: TGTGCCAGCAGCCAAGAAGGCGGAGGTCGGTTTTACAATGAGCAGTTCTTC.

This clonotype was seen only once. The chain combines TRBV6-6 with TRBJ1-4; no definite D call. Per the germline V gene, CDR1 is MNHNY and CDR2 is SVGAGI (reference sequence). The CDR3 is made up of 13 amino acids. With 0 bases removed from V and 7 bases from J, the gap between germline ends came to 6 bases. The CDR3 protein is CASSYSSFEKLFF. The CDR3 DNA reads as TGTGCCAGCAGTTACTCGAGTTTTGAAAAACTGTTTTTT.

This clonotype has a handful of counts. V usage is TRBV11-2 and J usage is TRBJ2-7; possibly TRBD2 for D (5 bases). This CDR3 has 14 amino acids. The V gene lost 3 bases and the J gene lost 4 bases, with 13 bases spanning the gap. Germline V CDR1 and CDR2: SGHAT, FQNNGV. The DNA of the CDR3 is TGTGCCAGCAGCTTGGGCGGTGGAGGATACGAGCAGTACTTC. Its protein product is CASSLGGGGYEQYF.

This clonotype was detected a few times. This chain connects TRBV7-9 to TRBJ1-4; 8 bases line up with TRBD1. Germline values: CDR1 SEHNR, CDR2 FQNEAQ (reference sequence). Unmatched junction bases numbered 5, after V lost 3 bases and J lost 5 bases. This CDR3 has 15 amino acids. The CDR3 DNA reads as TGTGCCAGCAGCTTGCTACAGGGGGTGAATGAAAAACTGTTTTTT. It codes for CASSLLQGVNEKLFF.

The chain links TRBV18 to TRBJ1-2; D gene unclear. With 7 bases removed from V and 7 bases from J, the gap between germline ends came to 16 bases. The CDR3 is 13 residues long. Germline V lookup: CDR1 KGHSH, CDR2 LQKENI. DNA for the CDR3: TGTGCCAGCTTCACCGAAAAAGTCTCTGGCTACACCTTC. Its translation is CASFTEKVSGYTF.

This clonotype showed up just a few times. This chain links TRBV19 with TRBJ2-4, with a tentative D call TRBD2 (6 bases). This CDR3 contains 15 residues. V lost 0 bases and J 11 bases, leaving 17 bases between the germline ends. Germline CDR1 and CDR2: LNHDA and SQIVND (reference sequence). CDR3 sequence reads: CASSIDFAGTSLQYF. In DNA, the CDR3 is TGTGCCAGTAGTATAGACTTTGCGGGAACCTCACTTCAGTACTTC.

The CDR3 nucleotides are TGTGCCAGCAGCCGGGTCTACAGCAATCAGCCCCAGCATTTT. This encodes CASSRVYSNQPQHF. V and J are TRBV14 and TRBJ1-5; D is unresolved. Germline assignment: CDR1 SGHDN and CDR2 FVKESK. This CDR3 has 14 residues. Trimming left V 4 bases short and J 1 base short, with 8 bases between.

This CDR3 is CASSLVSRDAMNTEAFF. In nucleotides, the CDR3 is TGTGCCAGCAGCTTAGTGTCCAGGGACGCCATGAACACTGAAGCTTTCTTT. The J gene is TRBJ1-1, the V gene TRBV7-6; possible D gene TRBD1, 5 bases. The CDR3 is made up of 17 amino acids. The germline gives CDR1 SGHVS, CDR2 FNYEAQ. Trimming took 1 base from V and 0 from J, leaving 15 bases between them.

The rearrangement joins TRBV7-9 to TRBJ1-2; TRBD1 aligns across 8 bases. Germline-derived CDR1 and CDR2 are SEHNR and FQNEAQ (reference sequence). V was pared by 7 bases and J by 8 bases, with 9 bases of the junction left unmatched. The CDR3 spans 13 residues. The CDR3, as DNA: TGTGCCAGCACCCAACAGGGGGGGAGAGGCTACACCTTC. Its protein product is CASTQQGGRGYTF.

This clonotype was counted a few times. This chain connects TRBV4-3 to TRBJ1-2; TRBD1 matches 9 bases. The germline CDR1 and CDR2 sequences are LGHNA and YSLEER. Germline trimming cut 3 bases from V and 8 bases from J; bases unmatched to any gene: 10. There are 15 residues in the CDR3. The chain's CDR3 is CASSQEQGAIGGYTF. CDR3 DNA: TGCGCCAGCAGCCAGGAACAGGGGGCGATAGGCGGCTACACCTTC.

This chain connects TRBV7-6 to TRBJ2-5; the match to TRBD2 covers 8 bases. Germline CDR1 reads SGHVS; CDR2 reads FNYEAQ. The CDR3 length is 17 residues. J gave up 1 base and V 3 bases, and 10 bases lay outside the gene matches. CDR3 sequence (DNA): TGTGCCAGCAGCTTTTGGAGCAGCGGGAGCGCCCAAGAGACCCAGTACTTC. Translated: CASSFWSSGSAQETQYF.

A few counts support this clonotype. This chain connects TRBV7-9 to TRBJ2-1, with 11 bases that match TRBD2. The CDR3 totals 15 residues. Germline assignment: CDR1 SEHNR and CDR2 FQNEAQ (reference sequence). Trimming cost V 6 bases and J 6 bases; bases outside gene matches: 7. CDR3 DNA sequence: TGTGCCAGCAGTACCGGGACTAGCGGAACCAATGAGCAGTTCTTC. Its protein is CASSTGTSGTNEQFF.

This clonotype was observed at least ten times. The genes are TRBV7-2 and TRBJ2-1; no definite D call. This CDR3 contains 13 residues. With 4 bases removed from V and 2 bases from J, the gap between germline ends came to 6 bases. The germline CDR1 and CDR2 sequences are SGHTA and FQGNSA. The CDR3 region has the DNA TGTGCCAGCAGCTCCCAGGCCTACAATGAGCAGTTCTTC. This sequence encodes CASSSQAYNEQFF.

This clonotype came up a few times. The rearrangement joins TRBV5-1 to TRBJ2-6, with 8 bases lining up with TRBD2. The length of the CDR3 is 16 residues. With 4 bases clipped from V and 4 bases from J, the junction kept 7 bases outside the gene matches. Germline V gene sequence: CDR1 SGHRS, CDR2 YFSETQ. The chain's CDR3 is CASSLREAAGANVLTF. CDR3 sequence (DNA): TGCGCCAGCAGCCTGCGGGAGGCCGCAGGGGCCAACGTCCTGACTTTC.

This clonotype was counted between two and nine times. This chain links TRBV6-1 with TRBJ2-5; D remains ambiguous. Germline lookup yields CDR1 MNHNS and CDR2 SASEGT. The V gene lost 5 bases and the J gene lost 5 bases, with 15 bases spanning the gap. CDR3 length: 14 residues. The CDR3 sequence is CASSNRRRVETQYF. The CDR3 bases are TGTGCCAGCAGTAACCGTCGAAGGGTTGAGACCCAGTACTTC.

The chain links TRBV20-1 to TRBJ2-3; D is unclear. This CDR3 is 14 amino acids long. V shed 5 bases and J shed 0 bases, with 12 bases lying between them. Germline CDR1 is DFQATT and CDR2 is SNEGSKA (reference sequence). CDR3 region: CSAGPQTSTDTQYF. DNA of the CDR3: TGCAGTGCTGGCCCCCAGACTAGCACAGATACGCAGTATTTT.

The chain uses TRBV3-1 and TRBJ1-6; TRBD1 matches 10 bases. This CDR3 has 16 amino acids. V shed 3 bases and J 6 bases; nucleotides not matched to a gene: 5. CDR1 and CDR2 from the germline V gene are LGHDT and YNNKEL (reference sequence). The CDR3 protein is CASSHPGQGRNSPLHF. The CDR3 DNA reads TGTGCCAGCAGCCATCCGGGACAGGGGCGTAATTCACCCCTCCACTTT.

The genes are TRBV28 and TRBJ2-5; D unclear. V lost 10 bases and J 4 bases, leaving 10 bases between the germline ends. Germline CDR1 is MDHEN and CDR2 is SYDVKM. The CDR3 consists of 11 residues. CDR3 in amino acids: CATKGRETQYF. In nucleotides, the CDR3 is TGTGCCACCAAAGGTCGAGAGACCCAGTACTTC. The variable domain in full, completed from reference TRBV28 and TRBJ2-5, reads DVKVTQSSRYLVKRTGEKVFLECVQDMDHENMFWYRQDPGLGLRLIYFSYDVKMKEKGDIPEGYSVSREKKERFSLILESASTNQTSMYLCATKGRETQYFGPGTRLLVL.

The chain is built from TRBV24-1 and TRBJ1-2; D is unresolved. CDR3 length: 12 residues. Looked up from germline, CDR1 is KGHDR and CDR2 is SFDVKD. The V end was cut by 5 bases, the J end by 7 bases, with 10 bases between. CDR3 coding DNA: TGTGCCACCAGTGGGGATTCGGGTGGCTACACCTTC. This codes for CATSGDSGGYTF.

This clonotype was seen more than once but under ten times. The rearrangement uses TRBV6-5 and TRBJ1-2; D perhaps matches TRBD1 (6 bases). CDR1 is MNHEY, CDR2 SVGAGI, per germline. Trimming pared 4 bases from V and 5 bases from J, leaving 14 bases between. The CDR3 runs 14 residues. This chain's CDR3 is CASSSPDRLYGYTF. The CDR3 DNA reads TGTGCCAGCAGTTCTCCCGACAGGCTTTATGGCTACACCTTC.